This entry describes one TCR beta chain. V was clipped by 7 bases and J by 11 bases, with 17 bases between them. CDR1 and CDR2 from the germline V gene are MDHEN and SYDVKM. The CDR3 extends over 13 amino acids. This record belongs to a study of CD8+ T cells in alopecia areata. Turning to the study itself: Dosing spanned 6 to 18 months on tofacitinib, then 6 months off drug.

Specified treatment: oral pan-JAK inhibitor, 5-10 mg twice daily. RNA, once extracted, was reverse transcribed into cDNA for use as the sequencing template. Assay: immunoSEQ multiplex PCR; the TCRdb copy retains only in-frame clones and omits some. The sample shows 200,000 or so clones, 58% of them seen only once. This TCR derives from a human donor with alopecia areata. Sequencing was performed on CD4+ T cells sorted from blood, taken at week 24, from a patient treated with tofacitinib. The rearrangement links TRBV28 to TRBJ1-4; D gene uncertain. CDR3 coding DNA: TGTGCCAGCACCCAACCCAGACGAGGGAAACTGTTTTTT. Its protein is CASTQPRRGKLFF.